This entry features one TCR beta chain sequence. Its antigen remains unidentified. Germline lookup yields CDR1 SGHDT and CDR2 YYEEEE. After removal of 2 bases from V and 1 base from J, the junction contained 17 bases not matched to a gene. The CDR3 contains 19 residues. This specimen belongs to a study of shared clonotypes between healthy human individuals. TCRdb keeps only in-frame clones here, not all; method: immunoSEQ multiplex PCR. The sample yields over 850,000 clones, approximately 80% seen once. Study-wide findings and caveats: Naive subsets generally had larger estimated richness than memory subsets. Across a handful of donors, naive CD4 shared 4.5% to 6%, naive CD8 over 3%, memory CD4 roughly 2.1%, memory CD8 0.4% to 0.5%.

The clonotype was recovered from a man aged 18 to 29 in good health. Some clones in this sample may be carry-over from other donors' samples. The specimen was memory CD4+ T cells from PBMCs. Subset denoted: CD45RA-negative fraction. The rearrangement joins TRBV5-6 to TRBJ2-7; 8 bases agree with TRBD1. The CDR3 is CASSLAVRTGGLGSYEQYF. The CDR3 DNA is TGTGCCAGCAGCTTAGCGGTGAGAACAGGGGGACTGGGGTCCTACGAGCAGTACTTC.